The clone carrying this TCR beta chain was picked up one time. This entry comes from a study of blood T cell repertoires in COVID-19. Trimming removed 1 base from V and 3 bases from J; junction bases left unmatched: 0. Germline V gives CDR1 MGHDK, CDR2 SYGVNS. This CDR3 is 13 amino acids long. The table came from immunoSEQ multiplex PCR; TCRdb's copy has only in-frame clones and leaves some out. The sample carries over 130,000 clones, around four fifths recorded once. The source of this sequence is a woman between 45 and 65 years old with acute COVID-19. Sequences were obtained from PBMCs or T cells enriched from blood (not recorded which). This sequence joins TRBV25-1 and TRBJ2-7; TRBD2 matches at 7 bases. CDR3 amino acids: CASSELAGYEQYF. The CDR3 bases are TGTGCCAGCAGTGAATTAGCGGGCTACGAGCAGTACTTC.